The table lists the clone carrying this T cell receptor (beta chain) with a few counts. Antigen: not known. This sample stems from a study of metastatic and nonmetastatic thyroid tumors. The overall study: Blood and tumor or nodule tissue repertoires from malignant and benign thyroid patients were compared. Broader study findings: Reported TCR beta diversity, measured in blood and tumor, was significantly higher for malignant thyroid tumors than for benign nodules.

No patient received treatment before thyroid surgery. TCRdb re-clonotyped the PCR reads via MiXCR. The repertoire includes about 5,600 clones, under 35% of them detected once, and more than 15% sits in the top ten. CDR1 SGHRS and CDR2 YFSETQ come from the germline V gene. This CDR3 is built from 15 residues. Losses at the gene ends were 4 bases for V and 2 bases for J; bases not matched to a gene: 9. Sequenced input: adjacent normal tissue. The chain has TRBV5-1 and TRBJ2-7; 7 bases align to TRBD2. This receptor was obtained from a female donor with papillary thyroid cancer or a benign thyroid nodule (not recorded which). Some clones in this sample may be carry-over from other donors' samples. CDR3 amino acids: CASSRTREQAYEQYF. The CDR3 region has the DNA TGCGCCAGCAGCAGGACTAGGGAACAAGCCTACGAGCAGTACTTC.